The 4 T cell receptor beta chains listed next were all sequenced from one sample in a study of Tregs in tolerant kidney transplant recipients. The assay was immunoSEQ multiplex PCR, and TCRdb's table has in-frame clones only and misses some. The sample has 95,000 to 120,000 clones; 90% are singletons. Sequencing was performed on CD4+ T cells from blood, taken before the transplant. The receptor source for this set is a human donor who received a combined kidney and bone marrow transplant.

CDR3: CASSSRRDSRGGNIQYF. The DNA of the CDR3 is TGTGCCAGCAGCTCCCGCCGGGACAGCCGAGGCGGAAACATTCAGTACTTC. This chain links TRBV5-8 with TRBJ2-4; 7 nucleotides align to TRBD1. There are 17 residues in the CDR3. Per the germline V gene, CDR1 is SGHTS and CDR2 is YDEGEE. Germline trimming cut 3 bases from V and 6 bases from J; bases unmatched to any gene: 15.

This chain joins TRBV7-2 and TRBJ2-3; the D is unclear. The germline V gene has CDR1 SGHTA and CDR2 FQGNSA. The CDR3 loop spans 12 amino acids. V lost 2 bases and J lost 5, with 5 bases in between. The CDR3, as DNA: TGTGCCAGCAGCTTACTAGGAGATACGCAGTATTTT. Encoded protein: CASSLLGDTQYF.

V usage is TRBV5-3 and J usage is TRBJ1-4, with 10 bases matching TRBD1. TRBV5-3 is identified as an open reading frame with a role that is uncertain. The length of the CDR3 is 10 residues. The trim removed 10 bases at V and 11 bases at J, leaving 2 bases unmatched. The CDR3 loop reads CADRGRKLFF. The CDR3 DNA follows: TGTGCCGACAGGGGGCGGAAACTGTTTTTT.

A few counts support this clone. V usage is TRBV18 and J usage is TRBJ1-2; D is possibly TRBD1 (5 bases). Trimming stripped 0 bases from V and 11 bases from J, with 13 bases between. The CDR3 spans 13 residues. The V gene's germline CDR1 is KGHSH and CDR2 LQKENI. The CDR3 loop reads CASSPPVGGGYTF. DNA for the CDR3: TGTGCCAGCTCACCACCCGTGGGGGGTGGGTACACCTTC.